What follows are 29 T cell receptor beta chains derived from one specimen sequenced in a study of T cells in tumors after PD-1 blockade. Sequenced by immunoSEQ multiplex PCR; TCRdb stores in-frame clones only, minus some. The repertoire consists of about 25,000 clones, with 70% to 85% occurring once and the leading ten covering 10% to 15%. Sequenced here: PBMCs, sampled after anti-PD-1 treatment. Every receptor here comes from a human donor with basal cell carcinoma.

The genes are TRBV3-1 (or the pseudogene TRBV3-2) and TRBJ1-6; unclear D gene. V was pared by 1 base and J by 9 bases, with 13 bases between. Germline assignment: CDR1 LGHDT and CDR2 YNNKEL (reference sequence). The CDR3 loop spans 15 amino acids. For the CDR3, the DNA is TGTGCCAGCAGCCAAGTATACAGCCAAACTTCACCCCTCCACTTT. Residues: CASSQVYSQTSPLHF.

This chain connects TRBV21-1 to TRBJ1-3. TRBV21-1 is assigned pseudogene status. There are 15 residues in the CDR3. In nucleotides, the CDR3 is TGTGCCAGCAGCCGGGACGGATTGTCTGGAAACACCATATATTTT. This sequence encodes CASSRDGLSGNTIYF.

V gene TRBV12-3 or TRBV12-4 combines with J gene TRBJ1-1, with D perhaps TRBD1 (5 bases). The V end was cut by 4 bases, the J end by 5 bases, with 11 bases between. The length of the CDR3 is 13 residues. The CDR3 spells CASSSRGLTEAFF. The CDR3 DNA reads as TGTGCCAGCAGTTCCCGGGGCTTGACTGAAGCTTTCTTT.

The V call is TRBV18, the J call TRBJ1-1; weak D call: TRBD1 (6 bases). V lost 4 bases to trimming and J lost 3 bases, with 18 bases between them. The V gene's germline CDR1 is KGHSH and CDR2 LQKENI. CDR3 length: 16 amino acids. CDR3 sequence: CASSRLLQGMDTEAFF. The CDR3 coding sequence is TGTGCCAGCTCACGCTTACTACAGGGTATGGACACTGAAGCTTTCTTT.

CDR3 DNA sequence: TGTGCCAGCAGCGTAGGCCCCCCTACTAGCGGGGCGACCTACGAGCAGTACTTC. Translated, it gives CASSVGPPTSGATYEQYF. This sequence joins TRBV9 and TRBJ2-7; TRBD2 matches at 10 bases. CDR3 length: 18 residues. The V gene end was trimmed by 0 bases and the J gene end by 2 bases; junction bases not matched to a gene: 11. Germline V gene data show CDR1 as SGDLS and CDR2 as YYNGEE.

CDR3 sequence (DNA): TGCGCCAGCAGATGGACAGGGACTTACAATGAGCAGTTCTTC. It encodes CASRWTGTYNEQFF. The chain uses TRBV10-2 and TRBJ2-1; 8 bases agree with TRBD1. V gave up 6 bases and J gave up 4 bases; unmatched junction bases: 5. Germline assignment: CDR1 WSHSY and CDR2 SAAADI. The CDR3 sequence is 14 residues long.

The chain uses TRBV30 and TRBJ1-1; D not certain. The CDR3 runs 14 residues. In germline, CDR1 is GTSNPN, CDR2 SVGIG (reference sequence). V lost 0 bases and J 1 base, leaving 9 bases between the germline ends. CDR3 bases: TGTGCCTGGAGTGTAGAACCGCAGAACACTGAAGCTTTCTTT. It is translated as CAWSVEPQNTEAFF. Full variable domain (missing parts from reference TRBV30 and TRBJ1-1): SQTIHQWPATLVQPVGSPLSLECTVEGTSNPNLYWYRQAAGRGLQLLFYSVGIGQISSEVPQNLSASRPQDRQFILSSKKLLLSDSGFYLCAWSVEPQNTEAFFGQGTRLTVV.

The rearrangement uses TRBV21-1 and TRBJ1-1; the D call TRBD1 from the table was never checked on the DNA. TRBV21-1 is recorded as a pseudogene. This CDR3 has 14 residues. CDR3 amino acids: CASSKQGRYTEAFF. The CDR3 bases are TGTGCCAGCAGCAAACAGGGGCGGTACACTGAAGCTTTCTTT.

This clone showed up just once. J is TRBJ1-2 and V is TRBV5-8; maybe TRBD1 (5 bases). The CDR3 has 14 amino acids. In germline, CDR1 is SGHTS, CDR2 YDEGEE. The germline V and J ends were trimmed by 5 bases and 2 bases, with 13 bases remaining between them. The CDR3 loop is CASRPRGTNYGYTF. The CDR3 DNA is TGTGCCAGCAGGCCTAGAGGGACCAACTATGGCTACACCTTC.

This sequence joins TRBV9 and TRBJ1-2; D is undetermined. Germline CDR1 is SGDLS and CDR2 is YYNGEE. The CDR3 length is 14 residues. V dropped 0 bases and J dropped 8 bases, with 14 bases sitting between them. CDR3 region: CASSVVPELSGYTF. Written as DNA, the CDR3 is TGTGCCAGCAGCGTAGTGCCGGAACTTTCCGGCTACACCTTC.

The chain carries TRBV7-9 and TRBJ1-1; D possibly corresponds to TRBD1 (6 bases). V was trimmed by 4 bases and J by 4 bases, leaving 16 bases between them. This CDR3 region has 15 residues. The germline gives CDR1 SEHNR, CDR2 FQNEAQ (reference sequence). CDR3 coding DNA: TGTGCCAGCAGCTCAAGGACAGCCTCCGGCACTGAAGCTTTCTTT. This codes for CASSSRTASGTEAFF. The whole variable domain, filled in from reference TRBV7-9 and TRBJ1-1, reads DTGVSQNPRHKITKRGQNVTFRCDPISEHNRLYWYRQTLGQGPEFLTYFQNEAQLEKSRLLSDRFSAERPKGSFSTLEIQRTEQGDSAMYLCASSSRTASGTEAFFGQGTRLTVV.

The chain recombines TRBV2 with TRBJ1-1; tentatively, D is TRBD1 (5 bases). This CDR3 has 17 amino acids. Germline V gene data show CDR1 as SNHLY and CDR2 as FYNNEI. Trimming shortened V by 2 bases and J by 0 bases, and 16 bases separated the two germline ends. The CDR3 spells CASSETGQLAMNTEAFF. As DNA, the CDR3 is TGTGCCAGCAGTGAAACAGGTCAACTCGCCATGAACACTGAAGCTTTCTTT.

The chain carries TRBV27 and TRBJ2-6; D perhaps matches TRBD1 (6 bases). Germline V gene sequence: CDR1 MNHEY, CDR2 SMNVEV (reference sequence). Trimming cost V 2 bases and J 2 bases, with 7 bases left between them. The CDR3 is 15 amino acids. The DNA of the CDR3 is TGTGCCAGCAGTTTACAGGGGACTGGGGCCAACGTCCTGACTTTC. Its translation is CASSLQGTGANVLTF.

V usage is TRBV29-1 and J usage is TRBJ2-5; TRBD2 matches at 7 bases. The germline gives CDR1 SQVTM, CDR2 ANQGSEA. V shed 6 bases, J shed 5 bases, and the junction held 12 bases outside the gene matches. The CDR3 consists of 14 residues. CDR3 protein: CSVGEGNLKETQYF. In nucleotides, the CDR3 is TGCAGCGTGGGGGAGGGGAACCTCAAGGAGACCCAGTACTTC. The full variable domain, rest sourced from reference TRBV29-1 and TRBJ2-5, is SAVISQKPSRDICQRGTSLTIQCQVDSQVTMMFWYRQQPGQSLTLIATANQGSEATYESGFVIDKFPISRPNLTFSTLTVSNMSPEDSSIYLCSVGEGNLKETQYFGPGTRLLVL.

V gene TRBV19 combines with J gene TRBJ1-4; 7 nucleotides agree with TRBD1. Germline V lookup: CDR1 LNHDA, CDR2 SQIVND (reference sequence). The CDR3 length is 13 residues. Trimming took 5 bases from V and 8 from J; bases not matched to a gene: 5. CDR3 DNA sequence: TGTGCCAGTAGTGACAGGGTGCGGGAAAAACTGTTTTTT. Translation gives CASSDRVREKLFF.

The chain employs TRBV6-5 and TRBJ1-1; 7 bases are a match to TRBD1. This CDR3 spans 14 amino acids. Germline CDR1 MNHEY, CDR2 SVGAGI. With 6 bases clipped from V and 11 bases from J, the junction kept 15 bases outside the gene matches. The CDR3 DNA sequence: TGTGCCAGCAGCCTCACAGGGGATGCGGTTGAGGCTTTCTTT. Its protein is CASSLTGDAVEAFF.

This clone was detected only a few times. V gene TRBV25-1 combines with J gene TRBJ2-1, with D perhaps matching TRBD1 or TRBD2 (5 bases each). This CDR3 is 15 amino acids long. Germline assignment: CDR1 MGHDK and CDR2 SYGVNS. Deletions cut 4 bases from V and 8 bases from J, with 18 bases between. CDR3 sequence: CASSGGIISGHEQFF. CDR3 DNA: TGTGCCAGCAGTGGTGGGATTATATCGGGGCATGAGCAGTTCTTC.

The gene calls are TRBV7-6 and TRBJ2-6, with 12 bases aligning to TRBD1. V shed 5 bases, J shed 2 bases, and the junction held 4 bases outside the gene matches. Germline CDR1 is SGHVS and CDR2 is FNYEAQ. The CDR3 runs 17 residues. The CDR3 nucleotides are TGTGCCAGCAGCCAGGGACAGGGGGCGACTGGGGCCAACGTCCTGACTTTC. This codes for CASSQGQGATGANVLTF.

The chain couples TRBV5-4 to TRBJ2-5; D uncertain. Germline lookup yields CDR1 SGHNT and CDR2 YYREEE (reference sequence). Trimming stripped 4 bases from V and 4 bases from J, with 14 bases between. The CDR3 has 14 amino acids. The CDR3 loop reads CASSPDPNSETQYF. CDR3 bases: TGTGCCAGCAGCCCTGACCCAAACTCAGAGACCCAGTACTTC.

As concerns this clone: One junction end disagrees with the germline gene, perhaps due to a read error. J is TRBJ2-1 and V is TRBV3-1 (or the pseudogene TRBV3-2); a weak D match, TRBD2 (5 bases). Looked up from germline, CDR1 is LGHDT and CDR2 is YNNKEL (reference sequence). The CDR3 is 13 amino acids. The CDR3 bases are TGTGCCAGCGGCCAGAGGGTCGGTTTTGAGCAGTTCTTC. Its protein is CASGQRVGFEQFF.

V gene TRBV20-1 combines with J gene TRBJ1-1, with no clear D. The length of the CDR3 is 10 residues. Germline CDR1 DFQATT, CDR2 SNEGSKA (reference sequence). The V end lost 8 bases, the J end lost 6 bases, and 10 bases lay between the germline ends. The CDR3 DNA follows: TGCAGTTCTCGGCTCGCTGAAGCTTTCTTT. It codes for CSSRLAEAFF.

The rearrangement uses TRBV6-1 and TRBJ1-3; D unclear. This CDR3 spans 14 amino acids. Trimming took 2 bases from V and 0 from J, leaving 5 bases between them. Germline-derived CDR1 and CDR2 are MNHNS and SASEGT. The DNA of the CDR3 is TGTGCCAGCAGTGAAATAGTCTCTGGAAACACCATATATTTT. The encoded protein is CASSEIVSGNTIYF.

The chain is built from TRBV5-1 and TRBJ1-3; D is unclear. Germline V CDR1 and CDR2: SGHRS, YFSETQ. CDR3 size: 15 residues. The V end lost 4 bases, the J end lost 2 bases, and 13 bases lay between the germline ends. CDR3 sequence: CASSPTLEAGNTIYF. CDR3 coding DNA: TGCGCCAGCAGCCCAACCCTTGAAGCTGGAAACACCATATATTTT.

V and J are TRBV19 and TRBJ1-1; 10 bases are a match to TRBD1. Germline V CDR1 and CDR2: LNHDA, SQIVND (reference sequence). CDR3 length: 20 amino acids. With 6 bases clipped from V and 0 bases from J, the junction kept 19 bases outside the gene matches. DNA of the CDR3: TGTGCCAGTAGAAGCGCGACAGGGGGCGCAGGGATGGGGATGAACACTGAAGCTTTCTTT. This encodes CASRSATGGAGMGMNTEAFF.

This clone was detected once. The genes are TRBV30 and TRBJ1-2; 9 bases align to TRBD1. CDR1 is GTSNPN and CDR2 is SVGIG in the germline V gene (reference sequence). The CDR3 loop spans 13 amino acids. Trimming removed 7 bases from V and 1 base from J; junction bases left unmatched: 4. For the CDR3, the DNA is TGTGCCTCCTCGGGACAGGGTAACTATGGCTACACCTTC. It is translated as CASSGQGNYGYTF. The variable domain in full, completed from reference TRBV30 and TRBJ1-2, reads SQTIHQWPATLVQPVGSPLSLECTVEGTSNPNLYWYRQAAGRGLQLLFYSVGIGQISSEVPQNLSASRPQDRQFILSSKKLLLSDSGFYLCASSGQGNYGYTFGSGTRLTVV.

The J gene is TRBJ1-2, the V gene TRBV30; D not resolved. The CDR3 contains 15 residues. Germline CDR1 reads GTSNPN; CDR2 reads SVGIG (reference sequence). The germline V and J ends were trimmed by 1 base and 1 base, with 13 bases remaining between them. The CDR3 reads CAWSENTNLNYGYTF. The CDR3 DNA reads TGTGCCTGGAGTGAAAACACGAATCTTAACTATGGCTACACCTTC.

V usage is TRBV27 and J usage is TRBJ2-2, with D uncertain. Germline values: CDR1 MNHEY, CDR2 SMNVEV (reference sequence). CDR3 size: 16 residues. Trimming took 3 bases from V and 1 from J, leaving 12 bases between them. The DNA for the CDR3 is TGTGCCAGCAGTTTTTCAGTCCCATTGAACACCGGGGAGCTGTTTTTT. Translated: CASSFSVPLNTGELFF.

This rearrangement joins TRBV14 to TRBJ2-1; D is ambiguous. Germline CDR1 SGHDN, CDR2 FVKESK. The CDR3 length is 15 residues. Trimming took 6 bases from V and 6 from J, leaving 18 bases between them. This chain's CDR3 is CASSPSTGFGNEQFF. DNA of the CDR3: TGTGCCAGCAGTCCTTCGACCGGGTTTGGCAATGAGCAGTTCTTC. The full variable domain, in which reference TRBV14 and TRBJ2-1 provide the parts outside the CDR3, is EAGVTQFPSHSVIEKGQTVTLRCDPISGHDNLYWYRRVMGKEIKFLLHFVKESKQDESGMPNNRFLAERTGGTYSTLKVQPAELEDSGVYFCASSPSTGFGNEQFFGPGTRLTVL.

The genes are TRBV5-5 and TRBJ1-2; tentative D call: TRBD1 (6 bases). The length of the CDR3 is 14 residues. Trimming cost V 0 bases and J 2 bases, with 8 bases left between them. Germline V gene lookup returns CDR1 SGHKS and CDR2 YYEKEE (reference sequence). The chain's CDR3 is CASSLDRVNYGYTF. CDR3 nucleotides: TGTGCCAGCAGCTTGGACAGGGTAAACTATGGCTACACCTTC.